These 10 T cell receptor beta chains were sequenced from one sample in a study of T-cell memory formation after mild COVID-19. TCRdb re-called the 5' RACE reads through MiXCR, storing one row per CDR3 protein. Found here are roughly 370,000 distinct CDR3 sequences, 16% of them singletons; the top ten hold around a fifth. Sequenced input: PBMCs or a T cell subset sorted from them (not recorded which). Source of these receptors: a man in his late teens or twenties who had mild COVID-19 (a few samples of this study predate the infection). Cell type and time point are not known.

This clonotype was counted many times. The V gene is TRBV7-2, the J gene TRBJ2-3; D may be TRBD2 (6 bases). Trimming stripped 7 bases from V and 5 bases from J, with 13 bases between. From germline, CDR1 is SGHTA and CDR2 FQGNSA. This CDR3 is 13 amino acids long. DNA of the CDR3: TGTGCCAGCACCCCACTGCGGGGAGATACGCAGTATTTT. This translates into CASTPLRGDTQYF.

The chain employs TRBV12-3 or TRBV12-4 and TRBJ1-5, with a possible D match to TRBD1 (5 bases). This CDR3 spans 16 amino acids. V shed 6 bases and J shed 4 bases, with 19 bases lying between them. CDR3 loop: CASRLLGQGLNQPQHF. CDR3 coding DNA: TGTGCCAGCAGACTCCTTGGTCAGGGCCTAAATCAGCCCCAGCATTTT.

This clonotype showed up just a few times. The chain combines TRBV7-2 with TRBJ2-7; no reliable D call. This CDR3 comprises 13 residues. Germline V gene lookup returns CDR1 SGHTA and CDR2 FQGNSA. V was shortened by 4 bases and J by 3 bases, with 10 bases between the two germline ends. DNA for the CDR3: TGTGCCAGCAGCTCCGTTGGTATCTACGAGCAGTACTTC. It translates to CASSSVGIYEQYF.

This clonotype was observed a few times. The chain uses TRBV12-3 or TRBV12-4 and TRBJ1-6; D gene unclear. The V end was cut by 1 base, the J end by 9 bases, with 7 bases between. The CDR3 consists of 13 residues. CDR3 sequence: CASSLDGVSPLHF. The CDR3 nucleotides are TGTGCCAGCAGTTTAGACGGGGTTTCACCCCTCCACTTT.

This clonotype came up a few times. The rearrangement uses TRBV20-1 and TRBJ2-5; D unresolved. This CDR3 spans 17 amino acids. Germline CDR1 reads DFQATT; CDR2 reads SNEGSKA (reference sequence). Trimming stripped 1 base from V and 5 bases from J, with 23 bases between. CDR3 region: CSARGLLRTPWSETQYF. The CDR3 coding sequence is TGCAGTGCTAGAGGTCTATTACGCACGCCCTGGTCGGAGACCCAGTACTTC.

V and J are TRBV12-3 or TRBV12-4 and TRBJ1-1; unclear D gene. The germline V and J ends were trimmed by 7 bases and 5 bases, with 20 bases remaining between them. This CDR3 comprises 15 residues. The CDR3 DNA follows: TGTGCCAGCAAACCCGGGCCTCGGCTTTTAACTGAAGCTTTCTTT. Protein: CASKPGPRLLTEAFF.

The genes are TRBV7-2 and TRBJ1-6; D is uncertain. V lost 1 base, J lost 4 bases, and 17 bases lay in between. The CDR3 has 18 amino acids. Germline values: CDR1 SGHTA, CDR2 FQGNSA. The CDR3 is CASSLEGGVGRYNSPLHF. The CDR3, as DNA: TGTGCCAGCAGCTTAGAGGGCGGCGTTGGGCGGTATAATTCACCCCTCCACTTT.

The DNA for the CDR3 is TGTGCCAGCAGCGTAGCTGGGAGTCCCTACAATGAGCAGTTCTTC. Encoded protein: CASSVAGSPYNEQFF. The chain employs TRBV9 and TRBJ2-1; D is perhaps TRBD2 (5 bases). The CDR3 totals 15 residues. Trimming took 0 bases from V and 2 from J, leaving 9 bases between them. Germline lookup yields CDR1 SGDLS and CDR2 YYNGEE.

The rearrangement links TRBV6-1 to TRBJ2-7; D might be TRBD1 or TRBD2, each matching 5 bases. The CDR3 has 12 residues. The germline CDR1 and CDR2 sequences are MNHNS and SASEGT. V lost 5 bases and J lost 4, with 9 bases in between. The CDR3 nucleotides are TGTGCCAGCAGTTGGGGGATGTACGAGCAGTACTTC. Translated: CASSWGMYEQYF.

In its sample, this clonotype was seen a few times. The rearrangement links TRBV12-3 or TRBV12-4 to TRBJ2-7, with 10 bases that match TRBD1. This CDR3 is 14 amino acids long. Trimming took 6 bases from V and 2 from J; bases not matched to a gene: 4. CDR3 amino acids: CASRGQGYPYEQYV. In DNA form, the CDR3 reads TGTGCCAGCAGGGGACAGGGGTACCCCTACGAGCAGTACGTC.